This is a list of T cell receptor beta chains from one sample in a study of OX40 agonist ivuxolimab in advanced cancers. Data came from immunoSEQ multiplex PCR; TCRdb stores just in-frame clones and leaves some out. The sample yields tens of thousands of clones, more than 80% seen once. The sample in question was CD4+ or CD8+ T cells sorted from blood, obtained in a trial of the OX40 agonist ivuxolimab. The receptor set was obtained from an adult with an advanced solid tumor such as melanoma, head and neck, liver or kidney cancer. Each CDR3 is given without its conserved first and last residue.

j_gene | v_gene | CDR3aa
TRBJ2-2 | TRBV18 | ASSPPAGNTGELF
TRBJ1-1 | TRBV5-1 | ASSSQGNTEAF
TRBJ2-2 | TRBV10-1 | ASSEGLAGGGTGELF
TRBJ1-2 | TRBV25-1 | ASSGSGTGHGYT
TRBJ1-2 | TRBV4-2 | ASSQDFDRAGGYT
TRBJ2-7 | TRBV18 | ASSQGSSAYEQY
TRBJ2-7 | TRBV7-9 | ASSPSPGPTREQY
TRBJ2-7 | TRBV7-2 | ASTLRRDGEQY
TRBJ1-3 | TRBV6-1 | ASSEGIRYTIY
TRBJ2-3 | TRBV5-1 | ASKSGQGGYKVTQY
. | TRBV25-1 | ASRGGRYEQY
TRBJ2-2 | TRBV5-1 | ASSLTTRTGESGELF
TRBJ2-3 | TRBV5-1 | ASSFLGTDTQY
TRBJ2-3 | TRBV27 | ASLSLGSMGTDTQY
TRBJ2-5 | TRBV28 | ASRFLRDREETQY
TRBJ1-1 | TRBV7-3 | ASSPQRTTEAF
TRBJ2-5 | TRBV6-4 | ASSADLQETQY
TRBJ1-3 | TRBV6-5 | ASSSDWAGNTIY
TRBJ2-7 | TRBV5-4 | ASSLGQIYEQY